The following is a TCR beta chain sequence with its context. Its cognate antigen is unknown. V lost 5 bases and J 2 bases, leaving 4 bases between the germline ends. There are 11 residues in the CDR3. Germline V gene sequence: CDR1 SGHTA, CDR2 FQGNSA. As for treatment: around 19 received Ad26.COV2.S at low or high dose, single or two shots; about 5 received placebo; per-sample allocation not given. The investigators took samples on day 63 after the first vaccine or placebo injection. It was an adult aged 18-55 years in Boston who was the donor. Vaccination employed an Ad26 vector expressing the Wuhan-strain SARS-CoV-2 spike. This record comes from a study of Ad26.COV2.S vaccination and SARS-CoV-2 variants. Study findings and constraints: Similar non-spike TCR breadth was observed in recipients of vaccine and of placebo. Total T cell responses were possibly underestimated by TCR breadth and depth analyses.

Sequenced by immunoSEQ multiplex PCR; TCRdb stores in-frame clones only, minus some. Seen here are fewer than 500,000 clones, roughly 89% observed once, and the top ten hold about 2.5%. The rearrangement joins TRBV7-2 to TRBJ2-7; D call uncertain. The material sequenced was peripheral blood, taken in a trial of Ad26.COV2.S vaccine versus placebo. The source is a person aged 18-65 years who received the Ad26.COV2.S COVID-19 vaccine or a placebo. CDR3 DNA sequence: TGTGCCAGCAGCCGCGCCTACGAGCAGTACTTC. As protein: CASSRAYEQYF.